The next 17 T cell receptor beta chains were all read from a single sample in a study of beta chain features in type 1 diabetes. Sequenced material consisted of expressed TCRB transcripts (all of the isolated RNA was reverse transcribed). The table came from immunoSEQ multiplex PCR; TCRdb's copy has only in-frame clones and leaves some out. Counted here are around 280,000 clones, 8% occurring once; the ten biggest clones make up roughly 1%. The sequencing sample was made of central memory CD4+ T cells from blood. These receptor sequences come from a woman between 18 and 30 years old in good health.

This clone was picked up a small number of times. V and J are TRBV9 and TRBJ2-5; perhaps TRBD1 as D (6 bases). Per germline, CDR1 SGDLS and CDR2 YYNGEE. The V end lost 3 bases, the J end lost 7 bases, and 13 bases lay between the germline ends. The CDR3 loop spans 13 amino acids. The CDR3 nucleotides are TGTGCCAGCAGCGCCCGACAGGCTCGGACCCAGTACTTC. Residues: CASSARQARTQYF. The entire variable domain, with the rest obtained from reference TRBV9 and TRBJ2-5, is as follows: DSGVTQTPKHLITATGQRVTLRCSPRSGDLSVYWYQQSLDQGLQFLIQYYNGEERAKGNILERFSAQQFPDLHSELNLSSLELGDSALYFCASSARQARTQYFGPGTRLLVL.

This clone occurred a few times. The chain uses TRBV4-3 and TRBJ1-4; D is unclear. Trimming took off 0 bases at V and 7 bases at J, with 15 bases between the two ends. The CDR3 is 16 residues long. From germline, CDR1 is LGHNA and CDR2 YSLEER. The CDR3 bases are TGCGCCAGCAGCCAAGATAGGTATAGGGTTACTGAAAAACTGTTTTTT. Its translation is CASSQDRYRVTEKLFF.

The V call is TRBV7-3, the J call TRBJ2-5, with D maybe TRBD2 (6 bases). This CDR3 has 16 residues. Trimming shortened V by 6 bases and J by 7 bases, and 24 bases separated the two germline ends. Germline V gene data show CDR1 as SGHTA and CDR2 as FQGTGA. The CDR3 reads CASRLERNLDGGTQYF. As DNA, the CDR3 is TGTGCCAGCAGACTAGAGCGCAACTTGGACGGGGGGACCCAGTACTTC.

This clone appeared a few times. The CDR3 is CASSQAEGSEQYF. As DNA, the CDR3 is TGTGCCAGCAGCCAGGCGGAAGGGAGCGAGCAGTACTTC. This chain links TRBV7-2 with TRBJ2-7; TRBD2 might be the D (5 bases). Germline CDR1 is SGHTA and CDR2 is FQGNSA. V lost 5 bases, J lost 6 bases, and 14 bases lay in between. This CDR3 is 13 amino acids long.

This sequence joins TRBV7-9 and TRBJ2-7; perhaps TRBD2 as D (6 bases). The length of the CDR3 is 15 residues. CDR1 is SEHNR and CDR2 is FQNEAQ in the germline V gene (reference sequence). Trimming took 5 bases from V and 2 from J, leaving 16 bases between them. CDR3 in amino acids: CASSPSWRGTYEQYF. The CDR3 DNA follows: TGTGCCAGCAGCCCATCGTGGCGGGGAACCTACGAGCAGTACTTC.

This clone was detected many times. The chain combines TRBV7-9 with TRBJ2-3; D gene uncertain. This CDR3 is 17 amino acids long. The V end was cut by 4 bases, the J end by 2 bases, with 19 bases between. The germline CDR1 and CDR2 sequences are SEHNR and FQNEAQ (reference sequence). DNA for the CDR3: TGTGCCAGCAGCTCCTATGGTGGGGATGAAAACACAGATACGCAGTATTTT. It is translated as CASSSYGGDENTDTQYF.

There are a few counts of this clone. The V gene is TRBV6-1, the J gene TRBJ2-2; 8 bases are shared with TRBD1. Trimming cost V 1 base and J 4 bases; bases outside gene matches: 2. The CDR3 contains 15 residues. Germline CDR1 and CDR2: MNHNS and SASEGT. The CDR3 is CASSEVTGVTGELFF. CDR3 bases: TGTGCCAGCAGTGAAGTGACAGGGGTCACCGGGGAGCTGTTTTTT.

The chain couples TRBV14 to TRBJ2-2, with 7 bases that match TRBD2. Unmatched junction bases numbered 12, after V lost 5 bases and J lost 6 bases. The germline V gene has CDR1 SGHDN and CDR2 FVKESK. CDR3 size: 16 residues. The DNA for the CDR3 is TGTGCCAGCAGCAACCCCGGTCGTGGGAGGGCCGGGGAGCTGTTTTTT. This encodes CASSNPGRGRAGELFF.

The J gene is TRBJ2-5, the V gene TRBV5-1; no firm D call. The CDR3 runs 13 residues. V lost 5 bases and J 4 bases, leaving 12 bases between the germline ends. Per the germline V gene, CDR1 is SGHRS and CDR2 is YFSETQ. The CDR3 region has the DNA TGCGCCAGCAGACTCCAGCCCGGAGAGACCCAGTACTTC. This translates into CASRLQPGETQYF.

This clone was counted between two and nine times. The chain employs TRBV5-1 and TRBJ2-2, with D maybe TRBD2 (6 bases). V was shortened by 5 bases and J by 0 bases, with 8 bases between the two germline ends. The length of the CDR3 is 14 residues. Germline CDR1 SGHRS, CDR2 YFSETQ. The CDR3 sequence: CASREGPNTGELFF. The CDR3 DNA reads TGCGCCAGCAGGGAGGGTCCGAACACCGGGGAGCTGTTTTTT. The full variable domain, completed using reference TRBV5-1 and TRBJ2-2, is KAGVTQTPRYLIKTRGQQVTLSCSPISGHRSVSWYQQTPGQGLQFLFEYFSETQRNKGNFPGRFSGRQFSNSRSEMNVSTLELGDSALYLCASREGPNTGELFFGEGSRLTVL.

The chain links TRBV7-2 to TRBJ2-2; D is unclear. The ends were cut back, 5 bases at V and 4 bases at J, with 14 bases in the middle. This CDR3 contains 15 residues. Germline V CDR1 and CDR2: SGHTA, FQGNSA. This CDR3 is CASSQDWSGTGELFF. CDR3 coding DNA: TGTGCCAGCAGCCAAGATTGGTCGGGCACCGGGGAGCTGTTTTTT.

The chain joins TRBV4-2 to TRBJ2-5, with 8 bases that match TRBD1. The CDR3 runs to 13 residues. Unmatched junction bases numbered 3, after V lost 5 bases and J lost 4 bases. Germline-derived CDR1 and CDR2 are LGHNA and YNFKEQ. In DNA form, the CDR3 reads TGTGCCAGCAGCTTCAGGGGGCGAGAGACCCAGTACTTC. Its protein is CASSFRGRETQYF.

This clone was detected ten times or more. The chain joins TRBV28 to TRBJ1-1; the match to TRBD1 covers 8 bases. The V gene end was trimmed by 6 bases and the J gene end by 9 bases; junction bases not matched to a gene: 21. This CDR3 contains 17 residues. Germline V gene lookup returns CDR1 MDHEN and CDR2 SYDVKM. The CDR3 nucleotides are TGTGCCAGCAGAAAAGTCAGGACAGGGCTCCCTACTTTACAAGCTTTCTTT. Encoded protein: CASRKVRTGLPTLQAFF.

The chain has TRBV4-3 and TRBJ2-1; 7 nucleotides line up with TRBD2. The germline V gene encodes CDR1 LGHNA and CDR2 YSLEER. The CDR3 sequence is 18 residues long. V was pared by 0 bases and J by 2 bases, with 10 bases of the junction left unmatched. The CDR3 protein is CASSQDPTRAGTYNEQFF. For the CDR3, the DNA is TGCGCCAGCAGCCAAGACCCGACCCGAGCGGGGACCTACAATGAGCAGTTCTTC.

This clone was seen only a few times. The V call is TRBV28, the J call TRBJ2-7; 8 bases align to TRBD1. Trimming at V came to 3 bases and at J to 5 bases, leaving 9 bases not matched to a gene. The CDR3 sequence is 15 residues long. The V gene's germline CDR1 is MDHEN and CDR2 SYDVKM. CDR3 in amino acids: CASSFFGQGRNEQYV. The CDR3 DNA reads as TGTGCCAGCAGTTTCTTCGGACAGGGTCGAAACGAGCAGTACGTC.

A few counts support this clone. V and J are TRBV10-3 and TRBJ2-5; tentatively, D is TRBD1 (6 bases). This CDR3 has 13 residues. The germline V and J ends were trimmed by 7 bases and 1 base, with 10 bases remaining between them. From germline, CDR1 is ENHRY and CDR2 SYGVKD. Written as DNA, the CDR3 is TGTGCCATCACCACAGGGCCCCAAGAGACCCAGTACTTC. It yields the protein CAITTGPQETQYF.

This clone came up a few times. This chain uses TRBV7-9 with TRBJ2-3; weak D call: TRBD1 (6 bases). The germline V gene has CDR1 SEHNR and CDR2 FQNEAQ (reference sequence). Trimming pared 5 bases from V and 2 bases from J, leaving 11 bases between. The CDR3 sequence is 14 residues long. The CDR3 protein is CASSNRDNTDTQYF. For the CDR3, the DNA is TGTGCCAGCAGCAACCGGGACAACACAGATACGCAGTATTTT.